This T cell receptor (beta chain) was sequenced in a study of T cell responses to AZD1222 COVID-19 vaccine. General study findings and limits: Scientists sampled the repertoires only once the peak T cell response had passed.

Comments on this clone: No antigen is known for it.

V was shortened by 4 bases and J by 4 bases, with 5 bases between the two germline ends. CDR3 length: 13 residues. The germline V gene has CDR1 SGHDN and CDR2 FVKESK. Only in-frame clones appear in the TCRdb table, and some are missing; sequencing was by immunoSEQ multiplex PCR. The sample includes under 200,000 clones, 87% of them seen just once. The V gene is TRBV14, the J gene TRBJ2-6, with D unclear. This receptor was identified in an adult in good health. The sequencing here drew on peripheral blood, taken on day 0 of MenACWY control vaccination. In nucleotides, the CDR3 is TGTGCCAGCAGCCCCGCCGGGGCCAACGTCCTGACTTTC. Its translation: CASSPAGANVLTF.